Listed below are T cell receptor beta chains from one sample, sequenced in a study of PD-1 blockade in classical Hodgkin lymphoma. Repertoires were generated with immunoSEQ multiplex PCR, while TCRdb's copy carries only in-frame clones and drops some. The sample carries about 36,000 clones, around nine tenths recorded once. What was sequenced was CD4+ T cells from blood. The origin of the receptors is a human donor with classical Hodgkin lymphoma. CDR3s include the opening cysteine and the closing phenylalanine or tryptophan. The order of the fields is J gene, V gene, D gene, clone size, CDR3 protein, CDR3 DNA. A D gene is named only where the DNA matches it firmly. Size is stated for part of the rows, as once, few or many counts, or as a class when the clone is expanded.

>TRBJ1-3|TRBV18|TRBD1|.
CASSPGQGNTIYF
TGTGCCAGCTCACCGGGACAGGGAAACACCATATATTTT
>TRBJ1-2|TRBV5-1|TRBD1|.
CASSLVDRVYGYTF
TGCGCCAGCAGCTTGGTGGACAGGGTCTATGGCTACACCTTC
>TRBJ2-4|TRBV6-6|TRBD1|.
CASSWGQLGDIQYF
TGTGCCAGCAGTTGGGGACAGCTGGGGGACATTCAGTACTTC
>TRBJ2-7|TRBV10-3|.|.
CAISVVVGRYEQYF
TGTGCCATCAGTGTAGTAGTTGGTCGCTACGAGCAGTACTTC
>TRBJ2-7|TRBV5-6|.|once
CASSLALAEVGEQYF
TGTGCCAGCAGCTTGGCCCTTGCGGAAGTGGGAGAGCAGTACTTC
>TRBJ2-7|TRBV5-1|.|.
CASSQDGEEYEQYF
TGCGCCAGCAGCCAGGACGGGGAGGAATACGAGCAGTACTTC
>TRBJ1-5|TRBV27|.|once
CASSSMTGYSNQPQHF
TGTGCCAGCAGTTCAATGACAGGCTATAGCAATCAGCCCCAGCATTTT
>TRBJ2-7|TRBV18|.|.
CASSPGGSYEQYF
TGTGCCAGCTCACCAGGGGGCTCCTACGAGCAGTACTTC
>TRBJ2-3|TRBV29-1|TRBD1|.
CSVRRGQGGTDTQYF
TGCAGCGTACGCCGAGGACAGGGGGGCACAGATACGCAGTATTTT
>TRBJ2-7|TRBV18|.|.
CASSPDGRVGDEQYF
TGTGCCAGCTCACCCGATGGACGGGTAGGCGACGAGCAGTACTTC
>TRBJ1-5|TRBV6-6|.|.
CASSFRGGNQPQHF
TGTGCCAGCAGTTTCCGGGGGGGGAATCAGCCCCAGCATTTT
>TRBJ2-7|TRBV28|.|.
CASSLIRTGEQYF
TGTGCCAGCAGCCTGATCCGAACGGGAGAGCAGTACTTC
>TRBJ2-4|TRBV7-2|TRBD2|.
CASSLGLAGENIQYF
TGTGCCAGCAGCTTGGGACTAGCGGGAGAAAACATTCAGTACTTC
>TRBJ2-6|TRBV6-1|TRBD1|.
CASSGWTGGETSGANVLTF
TGTGCCAGCAGTGGCTGGACAGGGGGCGAAACCTCTGGGGCCAACGTCCTGACTTTC
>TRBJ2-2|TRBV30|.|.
CAWSGGSGFFGELFF
TGTGCCTGGAGTGGGGGTTCAGGCTTCTTTGGGGAGCTGTTTTTT
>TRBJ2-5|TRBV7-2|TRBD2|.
CASSFSGNRQETQYF
TGTGCCAGCAGCTTTAGCGGGAACCGCCAAGAGACCCAGTACTTC
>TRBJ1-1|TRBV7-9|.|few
CASSSDDRRAFF
TGTGCCAGCAGCTCTGACGACAGGCGGGCTTTCTTT
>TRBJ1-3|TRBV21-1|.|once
CASSPNGGGSGNTIYF
TGTGCCAGCAGCCCGAACGGGGGAGGCTCTGGAAACACCATATATTTT
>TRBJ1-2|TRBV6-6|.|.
CASSQQGPYGYTF
TGTGCCAGCAGTCAACAGGGACCTTATGGCTACACCTTC
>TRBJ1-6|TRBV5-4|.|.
CASSLAGSVSYSPLHF
TGTGCCAGCAGCTTAGCCGGGTCCGTTTCATATTCACCCCTCCACTTT
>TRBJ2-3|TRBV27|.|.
CASSARGYGTDTQYF
TGTGCCAGCAGTGCTAGGGGTTACGGCACAGATACGCAGTATTTT
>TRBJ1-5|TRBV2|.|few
CASRLEVGQPQHF
TGTGCCAGCAGGCTGGAGGTTGGTCAGCCCCAGCATTTT
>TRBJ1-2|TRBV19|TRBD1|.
CASSPRDRGLTGRGYTF
TGTGCCAGTAGTCCCCGGGACAGGGGGCTCACAGGCCGGGGCTACACCTTC
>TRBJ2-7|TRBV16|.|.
CASSPGEVAAPERYEQYF
TGTGCCAGCAGCCCGGGGGAAGTAGCAGCTCCCGAACGCTACGAGCAGTACTTC
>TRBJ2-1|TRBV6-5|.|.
CASKSSYNEQFF
TGTGCCAGCAAAAGTTCCTACAATGAGCAGTTCTTC
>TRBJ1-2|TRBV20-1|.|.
CRARDGYTF
TGCAGGGCCCGAGATGGCTACACCTTC
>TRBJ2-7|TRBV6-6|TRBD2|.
CASRAGGLSGEQYF
TGTGCCAGCAGGGCGGGAGGGCTTTCGGGCGAGCAGTACTTC
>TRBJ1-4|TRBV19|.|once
CASSIRGFATNEKLFF
TGTGCCAGTAGTATCAGGGGTTTCGCAACTAATGAAAAACTGTTTTTT
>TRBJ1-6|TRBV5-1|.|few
CASSLDEGRNSPLHF
TGCGCCAGCAGCTTGGATGAGGGGCGTAATTCACCCCTCCACTTT
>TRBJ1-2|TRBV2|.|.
CASAPTRGYGYTF
TGTGCCAGCGCACCCACACGGGGCTATGGCTACACCTTC
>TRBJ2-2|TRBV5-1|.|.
CASSPGGLATGELFF
TGCGCCAGCAGCCCGGGTGGGTTAGCGACCGGGGAGCTGTTTTTT
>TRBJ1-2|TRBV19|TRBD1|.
CASTPIRDRASRVGYTF
TGTGCCAGTACCCCCATCCGTGACAGGGCCTCCCGAGTGGGCTACACCTTC
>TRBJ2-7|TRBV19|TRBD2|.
CASSRSGGAYEQYF
TGTGCCAGTAGTAGAAGCGGGGGGGCTTACGAGCAGTACTTC
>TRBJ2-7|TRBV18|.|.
CASSPRGPPSYEQYF
TGTGCCAGCTCACCACGCGGCCCCCCCTCCTACGAGCAGTACTTC
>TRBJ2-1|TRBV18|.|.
CASSPMRSSYNEQFF
TGTGCCAGCTCACCAATGAGGAGCTCCTACAATGAGCAGTTCTTC
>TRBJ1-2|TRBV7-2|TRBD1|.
CASSLWAGQGNYGYTF
TGTGCCAGCAGCTTATGGGCCGGACAGGGGAACTATGGCTACACCTTC
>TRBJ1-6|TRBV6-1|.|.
CASSEARTYNSPLHF
TGTGCCAGCAGTGAAGCCAGGACCTATAATTCACCCCTCCACTTT
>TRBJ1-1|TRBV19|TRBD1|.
CASSMTGRFATEAFF
TGTGCCAGTAGTATGACAGGGAGATTTGCCACTGAAGCTTTCTTT
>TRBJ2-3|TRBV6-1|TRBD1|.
CASSIQGYGADTQYF
TGTGCCAGCAGTATACAGGGGTACGGCGCAGATACGCAGTATTTT
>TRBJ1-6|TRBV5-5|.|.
CASSPGRDNSPLHF
TGTGCCAGCAGCCCGGGACGGGATAATTCACCCCTCCACTTT
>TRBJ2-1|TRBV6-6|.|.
CASSYSSGTDNEQFF
TGTGCCAGCAGCTACTCCAGCGGCACTGACAATGAGCAGTTCTTC
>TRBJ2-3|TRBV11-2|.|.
CASSPWLRDADTQYF
TGTGCCAGCAGCCCCTGGTTGCGGGATGCAGATACGCAGTATTTT
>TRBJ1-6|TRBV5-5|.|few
CAGRLGPDNSPLHF
TGTGCCGGACGCCTGGGGCCGGATAATTCACCCCTCCACTTT
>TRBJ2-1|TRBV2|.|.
CASREILQGEQFF
TGTGCCAGCAGGGAAATTCTACAGGGTGAGCAGTTCTTC
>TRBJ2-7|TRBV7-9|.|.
CASGWGGREQYF
TGTGCCAGCGGGTGGGGGGGCAGGGAGCAGTACTTC
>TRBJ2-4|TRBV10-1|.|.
CASSGGDILAKNIQYF
TGCGCCAGCAGTGGTGGGGATATACTAGCCAAAAACATTCAGTACTTC
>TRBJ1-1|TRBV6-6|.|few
CASSWIAEAFF
TGTGCCAGCAGTTGGATAGCTGAAGCTTTCTTT
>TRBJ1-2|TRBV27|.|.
CASSFRWYGYTF
TGTGCCAGCAGTTTCCGGTGGTATGGCTACACCTTC
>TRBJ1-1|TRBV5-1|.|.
CASSSQGLNTEAFF
TGCGCCAGCAGCTCACAGGGACTGAACACTGAAGCTTTCTTT
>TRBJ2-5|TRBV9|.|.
CASSVDLGAETQYF
TGTGCCAGCAGCGTAGATCTGGGTGCGGAGACCCAGTACTTC
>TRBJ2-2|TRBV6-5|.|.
CASSLTGGVTGELFF
TGTGCCAGCAGCCTAACAGGGGGGGTCACCGGGGAGCTGTTTTTT
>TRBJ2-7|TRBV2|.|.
CASSYNRDPPNDEQYF
TGTGCCAGCAGTTACAACCGGGACCCCCCAAACGACGAGCAGTACTTC
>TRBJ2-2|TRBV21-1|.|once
CASSKQGRCTGELFF
TGTGCCAGCAGCAAACAGGGTCGGTGCACCGGGGAGCTGTTTTTT
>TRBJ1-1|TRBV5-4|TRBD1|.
CASSPRQGAGDTEAFF
TGTGCCAGCAGCCCTAGACAGGGTGCCGGGGACACTGAAGCTTTCTTT
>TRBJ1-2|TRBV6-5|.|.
CASSPPDSYGYTF
TGTGCCAGCAGTCCGCCCGATAGTTACGGCTACACCTTC
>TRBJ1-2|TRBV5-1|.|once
CASISYGYTF
TGCGCCAGCATTAGCTATGGCTACACCTTC
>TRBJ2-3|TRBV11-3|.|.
CASQEGSHTDTQYF
TGTGCCAGCCAAGAAGGCTCACACACAGATACGCAGTATTTT
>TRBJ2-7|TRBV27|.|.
CASSLKAPFGRTVYEQYF
TGTGCCAGCAGTTTAAAAGCCCCCTTTGGGCGTACTGTCTACGAGCAGTACTTC
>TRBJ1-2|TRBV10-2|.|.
CASTHSANYGYTF
TGCGCCAGCACACACTCTGCTAACTATGGCTACACCTTC
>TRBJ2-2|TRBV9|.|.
CASSLSGGRPTGELFF
TGTGCCAGCAGCCTTTCTGGGGGGAGGCCCACCGGGGAGCTGTTTTTT